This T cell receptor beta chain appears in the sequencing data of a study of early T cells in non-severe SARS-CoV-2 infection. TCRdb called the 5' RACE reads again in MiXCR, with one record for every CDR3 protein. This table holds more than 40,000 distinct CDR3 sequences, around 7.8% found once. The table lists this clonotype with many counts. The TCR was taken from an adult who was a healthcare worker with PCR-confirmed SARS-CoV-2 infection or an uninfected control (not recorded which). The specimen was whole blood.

CDR3 in amino acids: CAITKGIGETQYF. CDR3 nucleotide sequence: TGTGCCATCACCAAAGGTATCGGGGAGACCCAGTACTTC. The rearrangement joins TRBV10-3 to TRBJ2-5; D uncertain. This CDR3 spans 13 amino acids. V gave up 7 bases and J gave up 5 bases, with 14 bases separating them. The germline gives CDR1 ENHRY, CDR2 SYGVKD.